This TCR beta chain was sequenced for a study of blood T cells in healthy people across ages. This clonotype was picked up one time. Sample-barcoded 5' priming and a J-beta primer mix drove a second PCR of 7 to 11 cycles. MiXCR, applied by TCRdb to the 5' RACE reads, yields one record per CDR3 protein. This table has approximately 290,000 distinct CDR3 sequences, roughly a quarter appearing once. The CDR3 totals 15 residues. Germline lookup yields CDR1 SGHTA and CDR2 FQGNSA. V lost 0 bases and J lost 6, with 11 bases in between. The clonotype comes from a woman in her seventies in good health. The rearrangement joins TRBV7-2 to TRBJ2-2, with D perhaps TRBD1 (6 bases). The source material was blood. The CDR3 reads CASSLALQGSGELFF. For the CDR3, the DNA is TGTGCCAGCAGCTTAGCCCTACAGGGCTCCGGGGAGCTGTTTTTT.